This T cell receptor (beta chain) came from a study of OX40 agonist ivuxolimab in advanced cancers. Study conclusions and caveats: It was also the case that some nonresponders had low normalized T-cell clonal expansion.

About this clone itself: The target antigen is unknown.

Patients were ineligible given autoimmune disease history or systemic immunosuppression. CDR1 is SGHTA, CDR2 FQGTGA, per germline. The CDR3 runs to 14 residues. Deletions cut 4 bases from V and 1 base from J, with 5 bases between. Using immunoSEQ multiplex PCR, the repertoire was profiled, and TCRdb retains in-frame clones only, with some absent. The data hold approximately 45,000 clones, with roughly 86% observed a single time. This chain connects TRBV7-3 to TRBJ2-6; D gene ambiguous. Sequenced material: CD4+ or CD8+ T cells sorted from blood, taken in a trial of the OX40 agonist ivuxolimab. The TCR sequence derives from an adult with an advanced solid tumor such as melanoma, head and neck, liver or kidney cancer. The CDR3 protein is CASSSNSGANVLTF. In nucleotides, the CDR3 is TGTGCCAGCAGCTCAAATTCTGGGGCCAACGTCCTGACTTTC.